These 5 T cell receptor beta chains were all obtained from the same sample, sequenced in a study of cytomegalovirus exposure and HLA in healthy donors. PCR involved 60 Vbeta and 13 Jbeta primers. The data were produced by immunoSEQ multiplex PCR, yet TCRdb's version contains in-frame clones alone and is incomplete. The profile covers about 200,000 clones, with 76% appearing a single time and 0.63% taken by the ten largest. Sequences were obtained from PBMCs. The source of these receptors is a man younger than 35 in good health and CMV-seronegative.

The chain uses TRBV4-1 and TRBJ2-5, with 7 bases matching TRBD2. V lost 8 bases to trimming and J lost 2 bases; unmatched junction nucleotides: 17. In germline, CDR1 is MGHRA, CDR2 YSYEKL. The CDR3 loop spans 17 amino acids. The CDR3 sequence: CASPGGLVPLYQETQYF. CDR3 DNA: TGCGCCAGCCCGGGGGGTTTGGTACCGCTTTATCAAGAGACCCAGTACTTC.

CDR3 residues: CASSFDRAENTIYF. The CDR3 DNA reads TGTGCCAGCAGCTTTGACAGGGCGGAAAACACCATATATTTT. The J gene is TRBJ1-3, the V gene TRBV7-9; 7 bases are shared with TRBD1. CDR3 size: 14 residues. Germline loops: CDR1 SEHNR, CDR2 FQNEAQ (reference sequence). J was trimmed by 6 bases and V by 3 bases; bases with no gene match: 5.

This clone was seen a handful of times. The V gene is TRBV5-4, the J gene TRBJ2-1, with TRBD2 matching over 9 bases. This CDR3 comprises 16 residues. CDR1 is SGHNT and CDR2 is YYREEE in the germline V gene (reference sequence). The junction had 6 bases not matched to a gene; V was cut back by 0 bases and J by 5 bases. The CDR3 region has the DNA TGTGCCAGCAGCTTGGAAGGCGGGAGGGGAAACAATGAGCAGTTCTTC. Translating it yields CASSLEGGRGNNEQFF.

The rearrangement joins TRBV19 to TRBJ2-5; TRBD1 might be the D (5 bases). The CDR3 totals 13 residues. Germline lookup yields CDR1 LNHDA and CDR2 SQIVND (reference sequence). Trimming left V 6 bases short and J 1 base short, with 9 bases between. CDR3 in amino acids: CASRMTAQETQYF. In nucleotides, the CDR3 is TGTGCCAGTAGAATGACAGCCCAAGAGACCCAGTACTTC.

J is TRBJ1-5 and V is TRBV4-1; no definite D call. V was trimmed by 4 bases and J by 1 base, leaving 14 bases between them. Germline V CDR1 and CDR2: MGHRA, YSYEKL. This CDR3 has 16 amino acids. CDR3 nucleotide sequence: TGCGCCAGCAGCCCAGGACTGGCCGCGAGCAATCAGCCCCAGCATTTT. It is translated as CASSPGLAASNQPQHF.